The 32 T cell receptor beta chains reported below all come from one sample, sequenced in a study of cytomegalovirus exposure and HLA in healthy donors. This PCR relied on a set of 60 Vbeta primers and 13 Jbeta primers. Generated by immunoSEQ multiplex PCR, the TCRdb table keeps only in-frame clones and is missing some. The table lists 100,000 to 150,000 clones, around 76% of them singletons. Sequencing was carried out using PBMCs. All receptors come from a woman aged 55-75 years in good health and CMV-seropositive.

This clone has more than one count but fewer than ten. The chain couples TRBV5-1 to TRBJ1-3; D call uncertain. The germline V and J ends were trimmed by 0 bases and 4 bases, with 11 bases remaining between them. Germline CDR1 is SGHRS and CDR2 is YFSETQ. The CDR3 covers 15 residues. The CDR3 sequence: CASSLGLERGNTIYF. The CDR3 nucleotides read TGCGCCAGCAGCTTGGGGTTGGAGCGAGGAAACACCATATATTTT.

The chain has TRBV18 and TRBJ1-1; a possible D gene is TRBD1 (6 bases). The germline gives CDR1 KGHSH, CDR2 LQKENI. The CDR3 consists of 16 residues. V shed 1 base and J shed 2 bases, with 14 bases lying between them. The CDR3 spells CASSPLQGGGNTEAFF. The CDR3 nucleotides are TGTGCCAGCTCACCACTCCAGGGAGGGGGTAACACTGAAGCTTTCTTT.

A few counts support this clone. CDR3 coding DNA: TGCGCCAGCAGCCAAGGAACCCGAGAAAGAGAAAAACTGTTTTTT. The encoded protein is CASSQGTREREKLFF. The gene calls are TRBV4-3 and TRBJ1-4; D is uncertain. V shed 1 base and J shed 8 bases, with 14 bases lying between them. Germline V gene lookup returns CDR1 LGHNA and CDR2 YSLEER. This CDR3 has 15 amino acids.

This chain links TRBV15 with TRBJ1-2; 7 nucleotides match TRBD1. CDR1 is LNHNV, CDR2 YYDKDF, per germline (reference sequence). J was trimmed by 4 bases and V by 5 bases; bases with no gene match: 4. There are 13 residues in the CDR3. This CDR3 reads CATSPTGVYGYTF. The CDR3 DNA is TGTGCCACCAGCCCCACAGGGGTCTATGGCTACACCTTC.

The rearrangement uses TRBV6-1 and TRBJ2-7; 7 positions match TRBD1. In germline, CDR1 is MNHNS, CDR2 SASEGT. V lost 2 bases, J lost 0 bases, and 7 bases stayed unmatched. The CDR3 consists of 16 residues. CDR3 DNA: TGTGCCAGCAGTGAACCGGGACAGAGAAACTCCTACGAGCAGTACTTC. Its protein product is CASSEPGQRNSYEQYF.

In DNA, the CDR3 is TGTGCCATCAGTGAGATAACAGGGGGTGCCAACGTCCTGACTTTC. It translates to CAISEITGGANVLTF. The chain recombines TRBV10-3 with TRBJ2-6, with 8 bases aligning to TRBD1. V lost 2 bases, J lost 7 bases, and 4 bases stayed unmatched. The CDR3 runs to 15 residues. CDR1 and CDR2 (germline): ENHRY, SYGVKD.

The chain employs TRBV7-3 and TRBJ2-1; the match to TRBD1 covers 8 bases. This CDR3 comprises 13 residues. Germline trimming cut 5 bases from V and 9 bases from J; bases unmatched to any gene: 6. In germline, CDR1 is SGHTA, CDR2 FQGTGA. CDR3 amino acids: CASSTRQGAEQFF. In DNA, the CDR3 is TGTGCCAGCAGCACGCGGCAGGGGGCTGAGCAGTTCTTC. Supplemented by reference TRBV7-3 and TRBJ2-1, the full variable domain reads GAGVSQTPSNKVTEKGKYVELRCDPISGHTALYWYRQSLGQGPEFLIYFQGTGAADDSGLPNDRFFAVRPEGSVSTLKIQRTERGDSAVYLCASSTRQGAEQFFGPGTRLTVL.

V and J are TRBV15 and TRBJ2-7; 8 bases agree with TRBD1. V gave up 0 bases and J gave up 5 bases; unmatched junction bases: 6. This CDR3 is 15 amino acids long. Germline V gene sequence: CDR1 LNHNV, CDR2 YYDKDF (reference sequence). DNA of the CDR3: TGTGCCACCAGCAGAGATCGGCAGGGGGCCAACGAGCAGTACTTC. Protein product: CATSRDRQGANEQYF.

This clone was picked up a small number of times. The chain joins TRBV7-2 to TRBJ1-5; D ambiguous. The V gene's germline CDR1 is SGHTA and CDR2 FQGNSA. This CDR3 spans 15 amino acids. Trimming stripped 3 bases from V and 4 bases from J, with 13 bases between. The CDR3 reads CASSFQASANQPQHF. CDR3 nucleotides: TGTGCCAGCAGCTTTCAAGCATCCGCTAATCAGCCCCAGCATTTT.

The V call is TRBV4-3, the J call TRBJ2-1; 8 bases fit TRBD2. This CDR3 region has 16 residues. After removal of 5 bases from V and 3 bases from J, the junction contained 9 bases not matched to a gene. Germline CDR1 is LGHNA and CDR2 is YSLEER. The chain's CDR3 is CASSTTSGGDYNEQFF. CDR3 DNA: TGCGCCAGCAGCACCACAAGCGGGGGCGACTACAATGAGCAGTTCTTC.

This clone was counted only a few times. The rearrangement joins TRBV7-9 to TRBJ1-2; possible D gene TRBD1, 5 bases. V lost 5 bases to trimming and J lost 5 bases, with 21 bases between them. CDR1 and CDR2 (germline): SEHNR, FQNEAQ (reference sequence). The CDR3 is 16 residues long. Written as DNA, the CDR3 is TGTGCCAGCAGCCAAGCGGGGGGAGCGCTTAGTTATGGCTACACCTTC. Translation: CASSQAGGALSYGYTF.

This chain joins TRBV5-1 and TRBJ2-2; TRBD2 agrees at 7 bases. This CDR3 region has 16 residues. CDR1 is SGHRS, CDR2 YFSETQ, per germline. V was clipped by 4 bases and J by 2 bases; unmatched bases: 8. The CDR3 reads CASSRSGGPNTGELFF. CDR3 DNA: TGCGCCAGCAGCCGTTCGGGGGGTCCAAACACCGGGGAGCTGTTTTTT.

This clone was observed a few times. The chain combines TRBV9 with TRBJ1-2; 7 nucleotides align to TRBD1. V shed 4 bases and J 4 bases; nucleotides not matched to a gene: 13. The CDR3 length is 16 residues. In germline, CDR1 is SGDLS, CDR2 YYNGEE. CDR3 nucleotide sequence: TGTGCCAGCAGCCCCTCAACAGGGGTCCAACTCTATGGCTACACCTTC. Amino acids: CASSPSTGVQLYGYTF.

CDR3 region: CASSGDLSGGSSYNEQFF. The CDR3 nucleotides are TGCGCCAGCAGCGGGGACCTTTCGGGGGGGAGCTCCTACAATGAGCAGTTCTTC. The chain combines TRBV5-1 with TRBJ2-1; 8 bases align to TRBD2. The ends lost 4 bases at V and 0 bases at J; junction bases unmatched: 12. There are 18 residues in the CDR3. In germline, CDR1 is SGHRS, CDR2 YFSETQ.

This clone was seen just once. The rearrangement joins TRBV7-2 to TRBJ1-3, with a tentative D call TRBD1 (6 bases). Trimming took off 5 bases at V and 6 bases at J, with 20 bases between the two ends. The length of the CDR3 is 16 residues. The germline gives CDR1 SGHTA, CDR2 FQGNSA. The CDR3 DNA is TGTGCCAGCAGCCAGACAGGATCTCTTCGGGAAAACACCATATATTTT. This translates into CASSQTGSLRENTIYF. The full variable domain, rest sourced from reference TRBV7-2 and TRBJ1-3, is GAGVSQSPSNKVTEKGKDVELRCDPISGHTALYWYRQSLGQGLEFLIYFQGNSAPDKSGLPSDRFSAERTGGSVSTLTIQRTQQEDSAVYLCASSQTGSLRENTIYFGEGSWLTVV.

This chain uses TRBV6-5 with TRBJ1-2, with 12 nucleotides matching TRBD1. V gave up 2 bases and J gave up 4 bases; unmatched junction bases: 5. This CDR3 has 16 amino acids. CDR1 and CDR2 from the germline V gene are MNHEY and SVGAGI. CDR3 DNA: TGTGCCAGCAGTTACGCCGGGACAGGGGGCCCCTATGGCTACACCTTC. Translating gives CASSYAGTGGPYGYTF.

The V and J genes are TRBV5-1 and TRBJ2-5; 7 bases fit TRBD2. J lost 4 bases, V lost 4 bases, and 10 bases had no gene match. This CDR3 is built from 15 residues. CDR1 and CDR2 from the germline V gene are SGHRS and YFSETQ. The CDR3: CASSPGLRVLETQYF. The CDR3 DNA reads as TGCGCCAGCAGCCCGGGACTAAGGGTTTTAGAGACCCAGTACTTC.

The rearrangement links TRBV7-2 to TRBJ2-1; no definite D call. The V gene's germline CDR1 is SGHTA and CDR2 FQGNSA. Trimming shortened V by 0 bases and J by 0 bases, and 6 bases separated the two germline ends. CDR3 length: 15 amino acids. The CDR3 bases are TGTGCCAGCAGCTTAGCCCTGAGCTCCTACAATGAGCAGTTCTTC. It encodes CASSLALSSYNEQFF. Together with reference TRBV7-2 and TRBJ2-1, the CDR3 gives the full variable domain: GAGVSQSPSNKVTEKGKDVELRCDPISGHTALYWYRQSLGQGLEFLIYFQGNSAPDKSGLPSDRFSAERTGGSVSTLTIQRTQQEDSAVYLCASSLALSSYNEQFFGPGTRLTVL.

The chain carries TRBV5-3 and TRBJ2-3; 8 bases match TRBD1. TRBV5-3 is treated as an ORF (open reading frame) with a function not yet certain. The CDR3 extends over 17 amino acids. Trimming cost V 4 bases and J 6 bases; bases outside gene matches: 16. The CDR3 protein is CARSPCPFRDRRDTQYF. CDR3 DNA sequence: TGTGCCAGAAGCCCCTGTCCTTTTCGGGACAGGCGGGATACGCAGTATTTT.

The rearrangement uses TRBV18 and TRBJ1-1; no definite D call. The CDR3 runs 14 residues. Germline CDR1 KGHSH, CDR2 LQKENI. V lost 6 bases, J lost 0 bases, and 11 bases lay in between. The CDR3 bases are TGTGCCAGCTCGGGAGGGTTAATGAACACTGAAGCTTTCTTT. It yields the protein CASSGGLMNTEAFF.

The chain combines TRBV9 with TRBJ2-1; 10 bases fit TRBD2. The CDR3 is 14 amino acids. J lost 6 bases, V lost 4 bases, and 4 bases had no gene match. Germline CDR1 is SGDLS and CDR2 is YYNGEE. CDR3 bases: TGTGCCAGCAGCCCGAGCGGGAGGGGCAATGAGCAGTTCTTC. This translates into CASSPSGRGNEQFF.

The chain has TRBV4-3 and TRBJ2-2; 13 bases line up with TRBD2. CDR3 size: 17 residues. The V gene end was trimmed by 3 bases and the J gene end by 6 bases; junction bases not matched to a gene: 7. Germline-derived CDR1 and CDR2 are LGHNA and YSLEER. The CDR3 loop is CASSQRGLAGLSGELFF. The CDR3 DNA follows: TGCGCCAGCAGCCAGAGGGGACTAGCGGGATTATCCGGGGAGCTGTTTTTT.

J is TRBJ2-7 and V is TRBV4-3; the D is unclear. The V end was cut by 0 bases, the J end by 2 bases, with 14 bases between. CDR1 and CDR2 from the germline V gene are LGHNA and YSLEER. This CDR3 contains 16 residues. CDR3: CASSQEASPAAYEQYF. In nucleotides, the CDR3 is TGCGCCAGCAGCCAAGAAGCATCACCTGCGGCCTACGAGCAGTACTTC.

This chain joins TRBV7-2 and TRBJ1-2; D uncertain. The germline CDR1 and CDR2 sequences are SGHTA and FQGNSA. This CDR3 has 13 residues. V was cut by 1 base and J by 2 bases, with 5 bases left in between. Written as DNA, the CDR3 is TGTGCCAGCAGCTTAGACAGCAACTATGGCTACACCTTC. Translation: CASSLDSNYGYTF.

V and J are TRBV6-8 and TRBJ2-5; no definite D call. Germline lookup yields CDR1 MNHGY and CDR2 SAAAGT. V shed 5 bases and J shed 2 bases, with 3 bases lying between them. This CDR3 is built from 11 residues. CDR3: CASSQQETQYF. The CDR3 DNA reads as TGTGCCAGCAGTCAACAAGAGACCCAGTACTTC.

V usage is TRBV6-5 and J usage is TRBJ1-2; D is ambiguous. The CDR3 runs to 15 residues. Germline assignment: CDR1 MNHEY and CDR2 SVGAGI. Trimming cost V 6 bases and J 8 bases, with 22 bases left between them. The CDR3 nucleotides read TGTGCCAGCAGAGATCAGCCGGGAGGGCTATCGGGCTACACCTTC. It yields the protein CASRDQPGGLSGYTF.

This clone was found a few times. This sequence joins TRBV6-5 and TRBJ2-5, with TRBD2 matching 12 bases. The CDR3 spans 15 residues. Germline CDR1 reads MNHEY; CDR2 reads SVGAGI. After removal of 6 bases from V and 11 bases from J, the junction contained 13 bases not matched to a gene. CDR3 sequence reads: CASSRGLAGIREQYF. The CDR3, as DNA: TGTGCCAGCAGCCGAGGACTAGCGGGGATTAGGGAGCAGTACTTC.

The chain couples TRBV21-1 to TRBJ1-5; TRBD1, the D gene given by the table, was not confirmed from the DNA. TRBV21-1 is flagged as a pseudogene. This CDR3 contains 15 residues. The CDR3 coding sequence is TGTGCCAGCAGCAAATGGGGCATAACCAATCAGCCCCAGCATTTT. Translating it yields CASSKWGITNQPQHF.

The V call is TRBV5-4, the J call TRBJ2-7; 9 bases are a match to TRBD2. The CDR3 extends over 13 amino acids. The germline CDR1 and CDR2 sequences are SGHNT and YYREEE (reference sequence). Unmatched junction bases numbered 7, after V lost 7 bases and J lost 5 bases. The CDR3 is CASQPGLANEQYF. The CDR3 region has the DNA TGTGCCAGCCAACCGGGACTAGCTAACGAGCAGTACTTC. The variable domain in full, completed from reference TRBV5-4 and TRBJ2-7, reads ETGVTQSPTHLIKTRGQQVTLRCSSQSGHNTVSWYQQALGQGPQFIFQYYREEENGRGNFPPRFSGLQFPNYSSELNVNALELDDSALYLCASQPGLANEQYFGPGTRLTVT.

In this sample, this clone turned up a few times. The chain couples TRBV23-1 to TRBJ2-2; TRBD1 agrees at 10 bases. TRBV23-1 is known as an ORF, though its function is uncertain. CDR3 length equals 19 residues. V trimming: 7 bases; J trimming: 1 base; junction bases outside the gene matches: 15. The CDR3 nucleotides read TGCGCCAGCACCCCCCTTCGACAGGGGGCTTCATTGAACACCGGGGAGCTGTTTTTT. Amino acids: CASTPLRQGASLNTGELFF.

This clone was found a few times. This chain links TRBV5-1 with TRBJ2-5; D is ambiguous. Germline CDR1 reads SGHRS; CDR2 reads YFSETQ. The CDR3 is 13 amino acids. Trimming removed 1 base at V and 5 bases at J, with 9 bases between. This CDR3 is CASSLLSGETQYF. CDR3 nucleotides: TGCGCCAGCAGCTTGTTGTCCGGGGAGACCCAGTACTTC.

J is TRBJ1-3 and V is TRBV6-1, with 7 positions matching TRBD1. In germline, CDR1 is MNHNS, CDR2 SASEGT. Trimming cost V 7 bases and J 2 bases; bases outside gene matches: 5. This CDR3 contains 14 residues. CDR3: CASTQGTAGNTIYF. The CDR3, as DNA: TGTGCCAGCACCCAGGGGACAGCTGGAAACACCATATATTTT.